These T cell receptor beta chains were read from a single sample in a study of Graves' ophthalmopathy and Graves' hyperthyroidism. TCRdb reprocessed the multiplex PCR reads with MiXCR, giving one entry per CDR3 protein. The repertoire consists of around 670,000 distinct CDR3 sequences, with roughly two fifths occurring once and the leading ten covering 35% to 55%. Specimen: peripheral blood. The origin of the receptors is an adult man with Graves' ophthalmopathy. CDR3s include the opening cysteine and the closing phenylalanine or tryptophan.

TRBV25-1 | CASSDPRQGVHSPLHF
TRBV29-1 | CSDREGTEAFF
TRBV24-1 | CATGGGGGVETQYF
TRBV20-1 | CSARDGASGSGTQYF
TRBV7-4 | CASSLDRGPAGYTF
TRBV20-1 | CSAAPRGVGYGYTF
TRBV7-9 | CASSLGRPGWEETQYF
TRBV10-3 | CAISESLSAEGYTF
TRBV10-2 | CASRRRTGSGTGELFF
TRBV10-3 | CAIRLNGGEQYF
TRBV7-2 | CASSLALGGVGEAFF
TRBV12-3/TRBV12-4 | CASTPGAEETQYF
TRBV29-1 | CSARAASGTEETQYF
TRBV10-3 | CASKEEKGYTF
TRBV7-2 | CASSQSGDTQYF
TRBV10-3 | CAISFETGGEQYF
TRBV2 | CAREEAGIQETQYF
TRBV10-2 | CASRRQGPGEQYF
TRBV19 | CASSIIANQETQYF
TRBV19 | CASRSTGTGRGPQHF
TRBV11-2 | CASSLTQRGWETQYF
TRBV2 | CASGRGYTEAFF
TRBV7-9 | CASSLAPTEHYGYTF
TRBV14 | CASSQDPGTRFGQYF
TRBV7-2 | CASSPPSLRILPRGYTF
TRBV20-1 | CSARQVGQPQHF
TRBV12-3/TRBV12-4 | CASSLGPFGGPGELFF
TRBV5-1 | CASSVQGNTEAFF
TRBV15 | CATSRDGGMNTQYF
TRBV3-1 | CASKSRSGQGNEKLFF
TRBV11-1 | CSSSLTHTNTEAFF
TRBV7-9 | CASSLGLGQPKETEAFF
TRBV7-9 | CASSLAGSLFEQYF
TRBV20-1 | CSARRGRGDGTEAFF
TRBV7-2 | CASSSQGSGNQPQHF
TRBV10-3 | CASSYSTVWQPSSYEQYF
TRBV24-1 | CATSDPGWRGNQPQHF
TRBV7-9 | CASSFMRTETQYF
TRBV7-9 | CASSQDNQGQEKLFF
TRBV20-1 | CSARTDRAYEQYF
TRBV7-2 | CASSELGLGEKLFF
TRBV7-7 | CASSSSWDANTGELFF
TRBV7-9 | CASSLFSGQLGNTIYF
TRBV9 | CASSVERVGQPQHF
TRBV7-9 | CASSQAPHVNSPLHF
TRBV20-1 | CSARDPKGATYEQYF
TRBV27 | CASSLSVVPNSPLHF
TRBV12-3/TRBV12-4 | CASSPKIAGALYEQYF
TRBV25-1 | CASSNLGLAENTGELFF
TRBV3-1 | CASSSIRDYTYEQYF
TRBV19 | CASSIRGNTIYF
TRBV7-9 | CASSPSGRPPYEQYF
TRBV11-2 | CASSGWEGATEAFF
TRBV7-2 | CASSRGHEQYF
TRBV7-9 | CASSLVQGVEETQYF
TRBV9 | CASSVEGAKGNTIYF